This passage covers 9 T cell receptor beta chains from one sample sequenced in a study of vaccination and CD4 T cells after COVID-19. Their antigens are not known. Sequenced with the Oncomine TCR Beta short-read assay was DNA taken from cultured CD4+ T cells. TCRdb re-called the PCR reads with MiXCR, one entry per CDR3 protein. Of under 25,000 distinct CDR3 sequences detected, 80% to 85% appear once; the ten largest clones hold 15% to 20%. The sample's treatment: approximately 9-day PBMC culture with coronavirus spike peptide pools or control peptides (ViraFEST assay). Sequenced here: CD4+ T cells from blood, cultured in vitro, sampled after SARS-CoV-2 vaccination. Source of these receptors: a human donor who received a COVID-19 vaccine.

The sample holds a few counts of this clonotype. The V and J genes are TRBV20-1 and TRBJ1-3; D not certain. With 0 bases removed from V and 4 bases from J, the gap between germline ends came to 10 bases. Germline V gene lookup returns CDR1 DFQATT and CDR2 SNEGSKA (reference sequence). The CDR3 consists of 14 residues. CDR3 residues: CSAREQAGGNTIYF. The CDR3 nucleotides read TGCAGTGCTAGAGAGCAGGCGGGCGGAAACACCATATATTTT.

This chain joins TRBV9 and TRBJ1-2, with unresolved D. Per the germline V gene, CDR1 is SGDLS and CDR2 is YYNGEE. The V end lost 4 bases, the J end lost 0 bases, and 13 bases lay between the germline ends. The CDR3 spans 15 residues. The CDR3 DNA reads as TGTGCCAGCAGCCCCCGTGCAGCTTCTAACTATGGCTACACCTTC. This encodes CASSPRAASNYGYTF.

The chain links TRBV24-1 to TRBJ1-2, with a possible D match to TRBD1 (6 bases). This CDR3 comprises 15 residues. V lost 5 bases, J lost 7 bases, and 19 bases lay in between. Germline CDR1 KGHDR, CDR2 SFDVKD. The CDR3 spells CATSGPENRDGGYTF. As DNA, the CDR3 is TGTGCCACCAGTGGACCGGAAAACAGGGACGGTGGCTACACCTTC.

The chain uses TRBV6-1 and TRBJ1-4, with unresolved D. The CDR3 has 17 residues. The germline V gene encodes CDR1 MNHNS and CDR2 SASEGT. With 7 bases removed from V and 0 bases from J, the gap between germline ends came to 18 bases. In nucleotides, the CDR3 is TGTGCCAGCACCCGTTCGTCCGCCGGGGCAACTAATGAAAAACTGTTTTTT. Amino acid sequence: CASTRSSAGATNEKLFF.

V and J are TRBV7-2 and TRBJ2-1; 9 positions agree with TRBD2. This CDR3 has 18 residues. The V gene end was trimmed by 5 bases and the J gene end by 0 bases; junction bases not matched to a gene: 11. Per the germline V gene, CDR1 is SGHTA and CDR2 is FQGNSA. The CDR3 coding sequence is TGTGCCAGCAGCCGACAACGGACTAGCGTGAGCTCCTACAATGAGCAGTTCTTC. It encodes CASSRQRTSVSSYNEQFF.

The rearrangement joins TRBV21-1 to TRBJ1-1; TRBD1 was called by the table and not checked on the DNA. TRBV21-1 is an annotated pseudogene. The CDR3 is made up of 15 amino acids. The DNA for the CDR3 is TGTGCCAGCAGCACCGAGGACAGGGGGATATCTGAAGCTTTCTTT. Residues: CASSTEDRGISEAFF.

The chain has TRBV25-1 and TRBJ2-1, with D possibly being TRBD1 or TRBD2 (7 bases each). Germline V gives CDR1 MGHDK, CDR2 SYGVNS. The CDR3 length is 16 residues. V lost 4 bases and J 3 bases, leaving 16 bases between the germline ends. CDR3 sequence (DNA): TGTGCCAGCAGTGCCTACAGGGGAGGGGGCTACAATGAGCAGTTCTTC. Translation gives CASSAYRGGGYNEQFF.

The chain links TRBV5-1 to TRBJ2-7, with 8 bases fitting TRBD2. CDR3 length: 14 residues. With 4 bases clipped from V and 2 bases from J, the junction kept 5 bases outside the gene matches. Germline loops: CDR1 SGHRS, CDR2 YFSETQ. For the CDR3, the DNA is TGCGCCAGCAGCACCGGGGGGGAACCCTACGAGCAGTACTTC. Protein: CASSTGGEPYEQYF.

Only a few counts were recorded for this clonotype. The chain links TRBV11-2 to TRBJ1-1; no definite D call. V was clipped by 2 bases and J by 6 bases, with 7 bases between them. CDR3 length: 12 amino acids. CDR1 is SGHAT and CDR2 is FQNNGV in the germline V gene. CDR3 region: CASSLFGAEAFF. CDR3 nucleotide sequence: TGTGCCAGCAGCTTATTCGGGGCTGAAGCTTTCTTT. Complete variable domain (other parts from reference TRBV11-2 and TRBJ1-1): EAGVAQSPRYKIIEKRQSVAFWCNPISGHATLYWYQQILGQGPKLLIQFQNNGVVDDSQLPKDRFSAERLKGVDSTLKIQPAKLEDSAVYLCASSLFGAEAFFGQGTRLTVV.